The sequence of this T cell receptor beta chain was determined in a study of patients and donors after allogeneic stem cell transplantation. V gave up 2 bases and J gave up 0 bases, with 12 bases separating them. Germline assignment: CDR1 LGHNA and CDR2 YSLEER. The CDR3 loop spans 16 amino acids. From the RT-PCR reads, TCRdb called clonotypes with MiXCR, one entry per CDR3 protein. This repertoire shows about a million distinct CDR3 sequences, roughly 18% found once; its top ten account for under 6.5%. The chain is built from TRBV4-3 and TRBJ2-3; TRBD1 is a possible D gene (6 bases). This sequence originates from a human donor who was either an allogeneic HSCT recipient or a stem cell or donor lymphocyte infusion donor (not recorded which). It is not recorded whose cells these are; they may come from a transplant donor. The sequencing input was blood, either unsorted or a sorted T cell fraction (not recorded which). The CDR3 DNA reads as TGCGCCAGCAGCCAACTGCCGGGACAAAGCACAGATACGCAGTATTTT. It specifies CASSQLPGQSTDTQYF.